This TCR beta chain was identified in a study of blood T cell repertoires in COVID-19 (TCRdb year 2020). For the study in its entirety: Samples covering the acute and convalescent phases of COVID-19 were provided by collaborators in the United States, Italy and Spain. The material from the prospective study consisted of cDNA or gDNA derived from T cells, B-cell-depleted T cells, or PBMCs. Where available, HLA class I and class II types were obtained from metadata supplied by the sample provider rather than from assay-based typing. Nearly every sample came with metadata listing a de-identified subject ID, COVID-19 status, age in years and sex. A freely available public database, intended as a resource for researchers studying the immune response to SARS-CoV-2, is where the repertoires were released. The samples were drawn from two sources: the first 160 participants of the ongoing ImmuneRACE study, and 1,000 to 1,500 subjects contributed by 6 global collaborators. Subjects who had been exposed to COVID-19, were actively infected with it, or had recovered from it provided the deeply sampled blood TCRbeta repertoires that made up the dataset.

TCRbeta CDR3 regions were amplified from genomic DNA using the immunoSEQ Assay, a bias-controlled multiplex PCR. The published analysis was carried out like this. Within the assay, amplification of reference gene primers was used to estimate how many nucleated cells each sample contained. To quantify the absolute abundance of each unique TCRbeta CDR3 rearrangement, sequence reads were collapsed and filtered. For each sample, productive Simpson clonality was calculated as the square root of Simpson's diversity index across productive rearrangements. This immuneACCESS table, as held by TCRdb, lists in-frame sequences with V and J called but not all clones. Of the missing ones, under half trace to an unresolved V gene in checked studies; the others have no known cause. V and J calls and clone size are those listed in that table; D and trimming were worked out from the DNA. This sample has 250,000 or so clones in its table, and 85% to 95% of those were observed once. The ten most abundant clones make up 2.5% to 3% of the sample.

Note on this clone: This clone's antigen is unknown. No quality values exist for individual bases; no much larger clone is one base distant.

The CDR3 contains 14 residues, cysteine and phenylalanine counted. Solely the CDR3 DNA is kept, with 42 bases framed from the first base. V is shortened by 4 bases, J by 0 bases, and the region joining them spans 10 bases. Per the germline V gene, SQVTM is the CDR1 and ANQGSEA is the CDR2. Participants in the prospective study were enrolled through a virtual design, were aged roughly 18 to 100 years, and lived in 24 United States geographic areas. Cohort assignment in the prospective study relied on participant-reported clinical history from a screening survey and a study questionnaire. Exposed participants were defined as having been in contact with someone with a PCR-confirmed or clinician-diagnosed COVID-19 case within 2 weeks of study entry. Mobile phlebotomists in the prospective study collected whole blood, serum and a nasopharyngeal or oropharyngeal swab from every participant. Prospective study participants could optionally give additional blood draws and questionnaires over an approximately 2-month period. Before DNA extraction, blood samples from the prospective study were shipped at room temperature or frozen.

The full study reports these points: The quantity of clinical and demographic metadata differed by source and by participant and was supplied without curation.

The receptor's source is a man aged 40-49 years who had been exposed to COVID-19. The sample consisted of PBMCs or T cells enriched from blood (not recorded which). The rearrangement combines TRBV29-1 with TRBJ1-3; confidence is insufficient to name the D gene. The DNA sequence is given as TGCAGCGTTGGCGCGGGGAACTCTGGAAACACCATATATTTT. It translates to CSVGAGNSGNTIYF.